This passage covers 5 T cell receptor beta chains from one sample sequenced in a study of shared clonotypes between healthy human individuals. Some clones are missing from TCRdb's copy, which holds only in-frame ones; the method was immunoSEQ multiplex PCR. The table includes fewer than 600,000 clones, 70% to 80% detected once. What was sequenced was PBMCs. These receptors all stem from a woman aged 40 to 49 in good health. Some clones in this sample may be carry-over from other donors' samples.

DNA of the CDR3: TGCGCCAGCAGCTTCCGATCCGGGGCGGGAGAGGGCACAGATACGCAGTATTTT. Translation: CASSFRSGAGEGTDTQYF. The chain has TRBV5-1 and TRBJ2-3, with 7 bases lining up with TRBD2. The CDR3 is 18 residues long. Germline V CDR1 and CDR2: SGHRS, YFSETQ. J lost 1 base, V lost 2 bases, and 13 bases had no gene match.

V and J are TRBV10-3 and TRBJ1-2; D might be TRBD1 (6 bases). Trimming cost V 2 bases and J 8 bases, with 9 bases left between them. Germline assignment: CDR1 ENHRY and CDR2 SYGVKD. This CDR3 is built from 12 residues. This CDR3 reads CAISEPTGGYTF. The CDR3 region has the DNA TGTGCCATCAGTGAGCCTACAGGGGGCTACACCTTC.

The CDR3 reads CASSSPSGRVPTQYF. CDR3 coding DNA: TGTGCCAGCAGTTCACCCAGCGGGAGGGTCCCTACGCAGTATTTT. The chain has TRBV28 and TRBJ2-3, with TRBD2 identical over 10 bases. The CDR3 totals 15 residues. Germline V gene data show CDR1 as MDHEN and CDR2 as SYDVKM. V lost 4 bases to trimming and J lost 8 bases; unmatched junction nucleotides: 9.

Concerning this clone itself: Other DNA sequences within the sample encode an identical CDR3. The CDR3 DNA reads as TGTGCCAGCAGTGGAGACAGGGATGAGCAGTACTTC. Residues: CASSGDRDEQYF. The chain links TRBV28 to TRBJ2-7; the match to TRBD1 covers 7 bases. V lost 5 bases, J lost 7 bases, and 5 bases stayed unmatched. The length of the CDR3 is 12 residues. Germline lookup yields CDR1 MDHEN and CDR2 SYDVKM.

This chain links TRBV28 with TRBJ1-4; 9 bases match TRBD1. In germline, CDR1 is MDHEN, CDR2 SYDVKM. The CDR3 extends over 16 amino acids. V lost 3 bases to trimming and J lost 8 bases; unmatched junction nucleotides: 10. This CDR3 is CASSFRDREITEKLFF. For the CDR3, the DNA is TGTGCCAGCAGTTTCCGGGACAGGGAAATTACGGAAAAACTGTTTTTT.